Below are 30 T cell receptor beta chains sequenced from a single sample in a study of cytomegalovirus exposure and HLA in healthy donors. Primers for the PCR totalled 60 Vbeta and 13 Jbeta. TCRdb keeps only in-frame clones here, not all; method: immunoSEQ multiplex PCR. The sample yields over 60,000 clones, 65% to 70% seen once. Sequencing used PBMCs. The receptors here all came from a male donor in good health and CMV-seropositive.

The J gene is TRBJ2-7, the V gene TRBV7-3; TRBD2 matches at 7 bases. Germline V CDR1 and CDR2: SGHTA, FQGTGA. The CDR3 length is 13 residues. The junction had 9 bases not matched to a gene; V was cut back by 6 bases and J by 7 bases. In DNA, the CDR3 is TGTGCCAGCAGTTCTTACCTAGCGGAGGAGCAGTACTTC. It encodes CASSSYLAEEQYF.

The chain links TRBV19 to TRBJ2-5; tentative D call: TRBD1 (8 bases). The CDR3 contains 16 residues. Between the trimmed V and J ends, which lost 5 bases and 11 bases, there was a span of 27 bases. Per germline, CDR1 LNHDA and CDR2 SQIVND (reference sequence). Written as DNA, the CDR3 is TGTGCCAGTAGTTCCCCCGGGACAGGACTCCGGGGGGAGCAGTACTTC. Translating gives CASSSPGTGLRGEQYF.

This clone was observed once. Here the CDR3 DNA reads TGTGCCAGCAGTGAAGGTATTTTTCGGCTAGCGGGAGGCTATGAGCAGTTCTTC. This gives the protein CASSEGIFRLAGGYEQFF. This rearrangement joins TRBV6-1 to TRBJ2-1; 11 nucleotides agree with TRBD2. There are 18 residues in the CDR3. J lost 8 bases, V lost 1 base, and 13 bases had no gene match. Looked up from germline, CDR1 is MNHNS and CDR2 is SASEGT.

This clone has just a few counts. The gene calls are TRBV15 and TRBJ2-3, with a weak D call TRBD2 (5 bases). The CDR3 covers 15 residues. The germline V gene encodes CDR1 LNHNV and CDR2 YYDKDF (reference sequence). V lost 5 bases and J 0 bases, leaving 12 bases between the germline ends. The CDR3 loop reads CATSRSGESTDTQYF. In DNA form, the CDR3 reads TGTGCCACCAGCCGAAGCGGTGAAAGCACAGATACGCAGTATTTT.

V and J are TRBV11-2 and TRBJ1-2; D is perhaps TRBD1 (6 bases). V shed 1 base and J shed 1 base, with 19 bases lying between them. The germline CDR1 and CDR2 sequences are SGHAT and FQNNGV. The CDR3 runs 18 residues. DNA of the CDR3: TGTGCCAGCAGCTTAGTTTTGGGGCCAGGGGCAAATAACTATGGCTACACCTTC. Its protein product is CASSLVLGPGANNYGYTF.

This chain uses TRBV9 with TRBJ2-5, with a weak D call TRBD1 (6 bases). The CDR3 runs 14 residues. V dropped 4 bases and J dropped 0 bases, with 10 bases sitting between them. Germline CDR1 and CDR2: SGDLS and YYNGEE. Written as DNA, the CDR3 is TGTGCCAGCAGCTCGACAGGCTACCAAGAGACCCAGTACTTC. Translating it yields CASSSTGYQETQYF.

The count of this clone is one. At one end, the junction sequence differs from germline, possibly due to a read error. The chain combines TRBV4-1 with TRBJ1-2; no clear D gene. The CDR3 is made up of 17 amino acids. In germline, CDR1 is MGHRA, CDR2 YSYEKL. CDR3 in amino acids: CAGSPLGPTRPWEGYTF. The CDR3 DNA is TGCGCCGGCAGCCCCCTTGGTCCAACGAGGCCCTGGGAGGGCTACACCTTC.

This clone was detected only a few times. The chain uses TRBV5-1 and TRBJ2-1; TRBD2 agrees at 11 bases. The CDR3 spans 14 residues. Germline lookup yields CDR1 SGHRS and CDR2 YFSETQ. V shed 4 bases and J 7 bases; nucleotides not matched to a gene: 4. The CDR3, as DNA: TGCGCCAGCAGCGTTAGCGGGAGGGTGAATGAGCAGTTCTTC. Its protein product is CASSVSGRVNEQFF.

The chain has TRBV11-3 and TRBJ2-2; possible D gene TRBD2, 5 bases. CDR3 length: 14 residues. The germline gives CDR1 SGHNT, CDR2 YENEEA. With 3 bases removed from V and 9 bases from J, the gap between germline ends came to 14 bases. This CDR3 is CASSLGGFGRELFF. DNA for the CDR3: TGTGCCAGCAGCTTGGGTGGATTCGGGAGGGAGCTGTTTTTT.

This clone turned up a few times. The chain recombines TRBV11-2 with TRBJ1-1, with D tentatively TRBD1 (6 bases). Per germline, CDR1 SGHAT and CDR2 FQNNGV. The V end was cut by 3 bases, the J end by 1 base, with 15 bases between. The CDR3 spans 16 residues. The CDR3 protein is CASSFPGTRANTEAFF. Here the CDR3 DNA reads TGTGCCAGCAGCTTTCCAGGGACACGGGCGAACACTGAAGCTTTCTTT.

CDR3 nucleotide sequence: TGTGCCAGTAGTATAGATCGATTGCAGGGGGCAATGACTCAGCCCCAGCATTTT. As protein: CASSIDRLQGAMTQPQHF. V gene TRBV19 combines with J gene TRBJ1-5; 8 nucleotides align to TRBD1. This CDR3 spans 18 amino acids. CDR1 is LNHDA, CDR2 SQIVND, per germline (reference sequence). Germline trimming cut 0 bases from V and 6 bases from J; bases unmatched to any gene: 13.

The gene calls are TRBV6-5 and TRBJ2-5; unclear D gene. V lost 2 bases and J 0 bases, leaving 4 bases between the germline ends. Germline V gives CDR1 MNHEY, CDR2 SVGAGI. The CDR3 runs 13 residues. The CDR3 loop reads CASSYGHQETQYF. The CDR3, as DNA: TGTGCCAGCAGTTACGGGCACCAAGAGACCCAGTACTTC.

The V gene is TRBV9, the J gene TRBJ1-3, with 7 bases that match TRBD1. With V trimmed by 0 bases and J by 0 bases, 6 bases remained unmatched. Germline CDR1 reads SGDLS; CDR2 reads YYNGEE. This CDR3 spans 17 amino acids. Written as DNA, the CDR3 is TGTGCCAGCAGCGTAGTCGACAGGGCGAGCTCTGGAAACACCATATATTTT. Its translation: CASSVVDRASSGNTIYF.

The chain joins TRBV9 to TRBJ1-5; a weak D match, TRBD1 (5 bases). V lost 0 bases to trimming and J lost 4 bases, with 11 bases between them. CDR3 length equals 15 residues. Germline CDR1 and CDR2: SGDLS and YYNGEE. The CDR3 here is CASSVEGRRNQPQHF. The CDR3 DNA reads TGTGCCAGCAGCGTAGAGGGGCGGCGGAATCAGCCCCAGCATTTT.

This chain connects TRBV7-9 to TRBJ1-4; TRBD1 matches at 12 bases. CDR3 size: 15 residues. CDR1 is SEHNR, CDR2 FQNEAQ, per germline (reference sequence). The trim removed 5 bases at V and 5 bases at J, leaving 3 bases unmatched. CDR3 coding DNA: TGTGCCAGCAGCCCCGGGACAGGGGGCAATGAAAAACTGTTTTTT. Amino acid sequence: CASSPGTGGNEKLFF.

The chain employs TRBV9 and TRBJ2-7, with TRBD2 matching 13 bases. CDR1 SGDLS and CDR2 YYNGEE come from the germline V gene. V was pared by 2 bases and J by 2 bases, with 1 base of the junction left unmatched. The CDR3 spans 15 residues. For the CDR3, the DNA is TGTGCCAGCAGCGTCGGACTAGCGGGGGCCTACGAGCAGTACTTC. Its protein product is CASSVGLAGAYEQYF.

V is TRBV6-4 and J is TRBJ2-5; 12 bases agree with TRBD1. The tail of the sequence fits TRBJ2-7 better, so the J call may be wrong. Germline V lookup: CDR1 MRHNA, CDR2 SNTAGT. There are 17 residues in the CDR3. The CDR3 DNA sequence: TGTGCCAGCAGTGACTCGGGACAGGGGGCAAGCTCCTACGAGCAGTACTTC. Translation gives CASSDSGQGASSYEQYF.

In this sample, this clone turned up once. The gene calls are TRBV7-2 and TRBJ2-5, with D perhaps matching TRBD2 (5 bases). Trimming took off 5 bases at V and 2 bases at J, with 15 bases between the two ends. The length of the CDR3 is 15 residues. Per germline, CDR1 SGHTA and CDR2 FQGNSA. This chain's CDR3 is CASSALGLVQETQYF. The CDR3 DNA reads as TGTGCCAGCAGCGCACTTGGACTGGTTCAAGAGACCCAGTACTTC.

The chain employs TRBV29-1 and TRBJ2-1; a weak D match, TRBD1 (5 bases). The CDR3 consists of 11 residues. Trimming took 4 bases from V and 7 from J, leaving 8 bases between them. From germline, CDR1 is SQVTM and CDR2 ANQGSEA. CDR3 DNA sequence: TGCAGCGTTGCCAGGGTAAATGAGCAGTTCTTC. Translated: CSVARVNEQFF.

The CDR3 region has the DNA TGTGCCAGCAGCCGTAGCGGGACCCCCTACGAGCAGTACTTC. Translated, it gives CASSRSGTPYEQYF. V usage is TRBV4-2 and J usage is TRBJ2-7; 8 bases agree with TRBD2. The trim removed 4 bases at V and 2 bases at J, leaving 4 bases unmatched. Per germline, CDR1 LGHNA and CDR2 YNFKEQ. CDR3 length: 14 residues.

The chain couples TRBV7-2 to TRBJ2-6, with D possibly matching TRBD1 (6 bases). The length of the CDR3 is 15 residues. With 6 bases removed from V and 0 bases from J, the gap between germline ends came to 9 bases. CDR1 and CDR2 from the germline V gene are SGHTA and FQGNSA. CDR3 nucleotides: TGTGCCAGCAGACGACAGGTCTCTGGGGCCAACGTCCTGACTTTC. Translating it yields CASRRQVSGANVLTF.

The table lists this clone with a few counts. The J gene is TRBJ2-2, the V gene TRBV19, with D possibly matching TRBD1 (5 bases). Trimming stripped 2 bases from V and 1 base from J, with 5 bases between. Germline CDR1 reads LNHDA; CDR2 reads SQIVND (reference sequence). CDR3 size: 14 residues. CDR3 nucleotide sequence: TGTGCCAGTAGTATACAGGGGAACACCGGGGAGCTGTTTTTT. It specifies CASSIQGNTGELFF.

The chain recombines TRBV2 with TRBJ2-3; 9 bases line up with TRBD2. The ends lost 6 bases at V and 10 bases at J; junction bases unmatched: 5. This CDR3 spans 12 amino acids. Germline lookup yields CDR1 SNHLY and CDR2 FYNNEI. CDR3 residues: CASRLSGGSQYF. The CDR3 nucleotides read TGTGCCAGCAGGCTTAGCGGGGGTTCGCAGTATTTT.

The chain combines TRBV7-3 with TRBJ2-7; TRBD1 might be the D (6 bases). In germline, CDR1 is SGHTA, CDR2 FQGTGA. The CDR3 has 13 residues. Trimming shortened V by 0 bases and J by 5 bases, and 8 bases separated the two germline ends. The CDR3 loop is CASSLTRTDEQYF. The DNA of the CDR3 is TGTGCCAGCAGCTTAACTCGGACAGACGAGCAGTACTTC.

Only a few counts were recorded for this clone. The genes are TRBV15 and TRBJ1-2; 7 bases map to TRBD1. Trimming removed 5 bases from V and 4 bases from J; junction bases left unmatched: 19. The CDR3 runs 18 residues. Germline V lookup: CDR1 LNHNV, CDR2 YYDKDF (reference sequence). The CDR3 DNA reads TGTGCCACCAGCCCCCCTGGGGGCTACACAGGGGCCGGCTATGGCTACACCTTC. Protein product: CATSPPGGYTGAGYGYTF. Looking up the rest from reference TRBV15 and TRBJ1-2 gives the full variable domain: DAMVIQNPRYQVTQFGKPVTLSCSQTLNHNVMYWYQQKSSQAPKLLFHYYDKDFNNEADTPDNFQSRRPNTSFCFLDIRSPGLGDTAMYLCATSPPGGYTGAGYGYTFGSGTRLTVV.

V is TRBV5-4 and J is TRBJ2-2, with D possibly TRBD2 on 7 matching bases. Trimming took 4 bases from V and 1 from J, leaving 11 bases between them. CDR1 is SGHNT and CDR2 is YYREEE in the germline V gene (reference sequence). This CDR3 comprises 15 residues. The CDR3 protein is CASSRGAGNTGELFF. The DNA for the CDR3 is TGTGCCAGCAGCCGGGGGGCAGGGAACACCGGGGAGCTGTTTTTT.

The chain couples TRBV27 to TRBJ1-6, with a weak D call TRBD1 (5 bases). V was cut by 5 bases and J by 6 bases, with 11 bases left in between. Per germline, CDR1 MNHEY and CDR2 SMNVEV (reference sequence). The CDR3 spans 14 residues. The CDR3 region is CASSDKGINSPLHF. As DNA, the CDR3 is TGTGCCAGCAGTGACAAGGGGATTAATTCACCCCTCCACTTT.

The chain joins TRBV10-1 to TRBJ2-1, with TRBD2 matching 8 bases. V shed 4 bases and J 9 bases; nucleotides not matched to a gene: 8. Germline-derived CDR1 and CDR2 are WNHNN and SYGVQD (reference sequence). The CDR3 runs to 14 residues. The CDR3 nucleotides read TGCGCCAGCAGTGCGACCGGGACTAGACCTGAGCAGTTCTTC. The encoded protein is CASSATGTRPEQFF.

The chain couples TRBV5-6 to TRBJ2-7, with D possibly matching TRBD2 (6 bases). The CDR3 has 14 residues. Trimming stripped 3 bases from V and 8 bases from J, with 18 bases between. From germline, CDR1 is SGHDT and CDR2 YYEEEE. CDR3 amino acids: CASSSRDSPVKQYF. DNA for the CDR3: TGTGCCAGCAGCTCCCGGGACTCTCCTGTAAAGCAGTACTTC.

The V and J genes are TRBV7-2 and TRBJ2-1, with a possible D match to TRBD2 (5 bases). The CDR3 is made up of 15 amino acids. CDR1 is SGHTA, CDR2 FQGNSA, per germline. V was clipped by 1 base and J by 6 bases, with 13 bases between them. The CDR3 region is CASSLVPGSVNEQFF. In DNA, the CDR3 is TGTGCCAGCAGCTTAGTTCCGGGTAGCGTCAATGAGCAGTTCTTC.